Detailed here is one T cell receptor (beta chain). No antigen is known for it. This sample was taken from a study of shared clonotypes between healthy human individuals. On the study more broadly: CD8 memory received one plate per donor, CD8 naive two, CD4 memory three and CD4 naive three.

Germline V lookup: CDR1 LNHDA, CDR2 SQIVND (reference sequence). V lost 7 bases to trimming and J lost 1 base, with 17 bases between them. CDR3 length: 16 residues. Study-wide points: Although depth was large, rarefaction showed that sequencing of the sorted subsets was incomplete. Genetic and exposure-history diversity was limited by the few donors.

Approximately 30,000 T cell genomes (roughly 220 ng DNA) went into each sorted-subset replicate. Profiled with immunoSEQ multiplex PCR; TCRdb holds only in-frame clones, not every one. Found here are about 1.1 million clones, approximately 77% of them singletons; the top ten hold over 0.8%. The sequence was obtained from a man between 18 and 35 years old in good health. Some clones in this sample may be carry-over from other donors' samples. Sequenced material: memory CD4+ T cells from PBMCs. Subset described: CD45RA-negative fraction. This chain uses TRBV19 with TRBJ2-4, with D possibly matching TRBD1 (5 bases). In DNA form, the CDR3 reads TGTGCCAGTACCTCCACAGGAGTGGTGGCCAAAAACATTCAGTACTTC. Translated, it gives CASTSTGVVAKNIQYF.